The source of this TCR beta chain is a study of shared clonotypes between healthy human individuals. Study background: Each donor's CD8 memory used one plate, CD8 naive two, each CD4 subset three.

The donor population consisted of healthy HIV-negative adults with no recent acute infections or vaccinations. Only in-frame clones appear in the TCRdb table, and some are missing; sequencing was by immunoSEQ multiplex PCR. The repertoire includes about 1.4 million clones, over 95% of them detected once, and approximately 1.1% sits in the top ten. The receptor comes from a man aged 25-40 years in good health. Sequencing used naive CD4+ T cells sorted from blood. Subset meaning: CD45RA+ positively selected.

The CDR3 loop is CASSLGGDTDTQYF. CDR3 sequence (DNA): TGTGCCAGCAGCTTAGGAGGGGACACAGATACGCAGTATTTT. V usage is TRBV5-4 and J usage is TRBJ2-3; a possible D gene is TRBD2 (6 bases). The CDR3 covers 14 residues. Trimming removed 2 bases at V and 2 bases at J, with 9 bases between. Germline CDR1 is SGHNT and CDR2 is YYREEE (reference sequence).